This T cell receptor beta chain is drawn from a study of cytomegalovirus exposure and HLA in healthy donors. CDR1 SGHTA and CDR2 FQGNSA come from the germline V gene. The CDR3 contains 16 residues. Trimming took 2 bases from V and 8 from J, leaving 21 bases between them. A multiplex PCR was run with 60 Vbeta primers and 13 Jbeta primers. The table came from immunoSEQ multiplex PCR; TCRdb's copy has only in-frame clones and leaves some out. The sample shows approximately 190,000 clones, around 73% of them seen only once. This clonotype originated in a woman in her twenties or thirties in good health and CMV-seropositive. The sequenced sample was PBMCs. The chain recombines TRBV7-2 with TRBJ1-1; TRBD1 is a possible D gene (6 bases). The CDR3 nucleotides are TGTGCCAGCAGCTTATTTCCGGCAGGGGTAGTGGCCGAAGCTTTCTTT. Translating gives CASSLFPAGVVAEAFF.